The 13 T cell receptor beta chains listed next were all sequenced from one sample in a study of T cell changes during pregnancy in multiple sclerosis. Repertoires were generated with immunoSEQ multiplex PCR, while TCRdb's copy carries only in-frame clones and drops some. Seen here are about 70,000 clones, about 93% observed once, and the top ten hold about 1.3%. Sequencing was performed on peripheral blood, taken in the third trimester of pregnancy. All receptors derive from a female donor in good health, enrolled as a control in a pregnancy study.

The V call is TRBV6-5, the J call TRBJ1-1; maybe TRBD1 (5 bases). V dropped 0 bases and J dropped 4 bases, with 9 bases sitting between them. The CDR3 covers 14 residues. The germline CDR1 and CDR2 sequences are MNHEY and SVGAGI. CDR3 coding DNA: TGTGCCAGCAGTTACTCGATCGACAGCACTGAAGCTTTCTTT. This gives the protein CASSYSIDSTEAFF.

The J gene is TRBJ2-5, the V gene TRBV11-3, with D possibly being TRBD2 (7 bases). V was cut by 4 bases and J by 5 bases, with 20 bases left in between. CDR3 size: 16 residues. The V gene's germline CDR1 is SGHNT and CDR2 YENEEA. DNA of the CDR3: TGTGCCAGCAGCTCCCGCTCTAGGGGGGGGAGGGAGACCCAGTACTTC. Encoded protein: CASSSRSRGGRETQYF.

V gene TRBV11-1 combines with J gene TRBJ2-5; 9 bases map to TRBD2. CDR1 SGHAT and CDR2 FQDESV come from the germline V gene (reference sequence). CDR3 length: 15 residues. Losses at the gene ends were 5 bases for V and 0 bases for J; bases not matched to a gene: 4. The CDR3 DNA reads TGTGCCAGCAGCGGGACTAGCTACGACCAAGAGACCCAGTACTTC. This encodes CASSGTSYDQETQYF.

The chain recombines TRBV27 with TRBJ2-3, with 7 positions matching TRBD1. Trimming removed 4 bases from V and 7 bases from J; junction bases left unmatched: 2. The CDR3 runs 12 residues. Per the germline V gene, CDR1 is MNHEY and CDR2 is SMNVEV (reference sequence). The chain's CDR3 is CASSSTGYTQYF. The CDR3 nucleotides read TGTGCCAGCAGTTCGACAGGGTATACGCAGTATTTT.

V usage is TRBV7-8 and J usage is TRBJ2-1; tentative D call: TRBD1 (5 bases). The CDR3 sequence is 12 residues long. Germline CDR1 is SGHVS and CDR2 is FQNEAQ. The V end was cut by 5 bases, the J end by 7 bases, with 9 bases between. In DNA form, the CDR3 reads TGTGCCAGCAGCCAAGGGGTAAATGAGCAGTTCTTC. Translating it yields CASSQGVNEQFF.

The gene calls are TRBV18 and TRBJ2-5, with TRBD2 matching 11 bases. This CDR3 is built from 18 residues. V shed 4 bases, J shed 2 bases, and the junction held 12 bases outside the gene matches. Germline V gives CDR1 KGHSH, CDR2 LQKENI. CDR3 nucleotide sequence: TGTGCCAGCTCACGGCTAAAACCGGGACTAGCGGATCAAGAGACCCAGTACTTC. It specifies CASSRLKPGLADQETQYF. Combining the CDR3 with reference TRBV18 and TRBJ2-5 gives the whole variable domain NAGVMQNPRHLVRRRGQEARLRCSPMKGHSHVYWYRQLPEEGLKFMVYLQKENIIDESGMPKERFSAEFPKEGPSILRIQQVVRGDSAAYFCASSRLKPGLADQETQYFGPGTRLLVL.

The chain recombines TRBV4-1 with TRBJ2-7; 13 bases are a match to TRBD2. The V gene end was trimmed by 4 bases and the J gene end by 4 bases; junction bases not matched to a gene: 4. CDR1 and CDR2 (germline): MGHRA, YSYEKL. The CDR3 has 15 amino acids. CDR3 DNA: TGCGCCAGCAGCCTAGGACTAGCGGGGGCGTACGAGCAGTACTTC. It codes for CASSLGLAGAYEQYF.

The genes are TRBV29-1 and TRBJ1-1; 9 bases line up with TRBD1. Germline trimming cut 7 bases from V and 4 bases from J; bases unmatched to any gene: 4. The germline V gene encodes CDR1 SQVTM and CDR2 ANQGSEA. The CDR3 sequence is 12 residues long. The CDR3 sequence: CSARQGVTEAFF. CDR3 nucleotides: TGCAGCGCTCGACAGGGGGTCACTGAAGCTTTCTTT.

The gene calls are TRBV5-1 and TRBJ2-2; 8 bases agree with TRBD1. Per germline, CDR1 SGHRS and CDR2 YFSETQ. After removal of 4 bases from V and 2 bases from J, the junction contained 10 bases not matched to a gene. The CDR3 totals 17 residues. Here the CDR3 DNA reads TGCGCCAGCAGCCCCTTATCCGGGACAGGAAACACCGGGGAGCTGTTTTTT. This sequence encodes CASSPLSGTGNTGELFF. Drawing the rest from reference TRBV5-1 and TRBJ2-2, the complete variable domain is KAGVTQTPRYLIKTRGQQVTLSCSPISGHRSVSWYQQTPGQGLQFLFEYFSETQRNKGNFPGRFSGRQFSNSRSEMNVSTLELGDSALYLCASSPLSGTGNTGELFFGEGSRLTVL.

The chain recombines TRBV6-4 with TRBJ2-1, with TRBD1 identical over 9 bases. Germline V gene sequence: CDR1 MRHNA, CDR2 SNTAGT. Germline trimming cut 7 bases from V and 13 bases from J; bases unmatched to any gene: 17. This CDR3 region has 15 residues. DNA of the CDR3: TGTGCCAGCACGCCTTCGACTTCGGACAGGGGCGAACAGTTCTTC. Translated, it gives CASTPSTSDRGEQFF.

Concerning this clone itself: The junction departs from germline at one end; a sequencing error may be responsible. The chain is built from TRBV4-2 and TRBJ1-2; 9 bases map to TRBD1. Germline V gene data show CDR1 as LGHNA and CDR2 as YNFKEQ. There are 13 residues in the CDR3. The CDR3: CASSQERGAGQGF. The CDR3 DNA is TGTGCCAGCAGCCAAGAGCGGGGGGCGGGACAGGGCTTC.

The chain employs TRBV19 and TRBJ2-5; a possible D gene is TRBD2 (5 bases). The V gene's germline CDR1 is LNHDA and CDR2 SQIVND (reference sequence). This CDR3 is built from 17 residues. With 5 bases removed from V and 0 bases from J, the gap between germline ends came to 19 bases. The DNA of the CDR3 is TGTGCCAGTAGTCCCCTGGTTTCGGGCGGGTACCAAGAGACCCAGTACTTC. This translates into CASSPLVSGGYQETQYF.

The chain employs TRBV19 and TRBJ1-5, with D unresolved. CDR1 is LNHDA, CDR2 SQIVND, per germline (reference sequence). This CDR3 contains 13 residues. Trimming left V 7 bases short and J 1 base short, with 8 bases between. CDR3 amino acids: CASTSPSNQPQHF. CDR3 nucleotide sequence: TGTGCCAGTACTAGTCCCAGCAATCAGCCCCAGCATTTT.